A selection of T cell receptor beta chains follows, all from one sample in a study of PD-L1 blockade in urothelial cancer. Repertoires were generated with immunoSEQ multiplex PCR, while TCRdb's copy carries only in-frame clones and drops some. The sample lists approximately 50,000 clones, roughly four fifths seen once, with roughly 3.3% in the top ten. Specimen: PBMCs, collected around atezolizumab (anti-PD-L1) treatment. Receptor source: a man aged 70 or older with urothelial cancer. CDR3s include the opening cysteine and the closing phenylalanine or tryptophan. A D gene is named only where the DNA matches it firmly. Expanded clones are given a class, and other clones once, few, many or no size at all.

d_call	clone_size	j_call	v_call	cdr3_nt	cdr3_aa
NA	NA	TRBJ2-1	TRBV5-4	TGTGCCAGCAGCTTCCAGCGGGTGAGGAATGAGCAGTTCTTC	CASSFQRVRNEQFF
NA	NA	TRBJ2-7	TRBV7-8	TGTGCCAGCAGCTTAGCGCAGACCTACGAGCAGTACTTC	CASSLAQTYEQYF
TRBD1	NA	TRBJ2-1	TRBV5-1	TGCGCCAGCAGCCCGACAGGGAAAGGGCGCAATGAGCAGTTCTTC	CASSPTGKGRNEQFF
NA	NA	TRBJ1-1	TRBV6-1	TGTGCCAGCAGTGCCTGGTTAGGGGGCACTGAAGCTTTCTTT	CASSAWLGGTEAFF
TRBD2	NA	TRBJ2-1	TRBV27	TGTGCCAGCAGCCTTAGCGGGAGCAGTCTATACAATGAGCAGTTCTTC	CASSLSGSSLYNEQFF
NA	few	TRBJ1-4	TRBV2	TGTGCCAGCAAGGGCGGAGGTGGTGAAAAACTGTTTTTT	CASKGGGGEKLFF
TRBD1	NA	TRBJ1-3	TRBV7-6	TGTGCCAGCAGCTCGTCGACAGGGCCGAACACCATATATTTT	CASSSSTGPNTIYF
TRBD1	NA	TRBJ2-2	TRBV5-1	TGCGCCAGCAGCCGGGACAGCAAGAACACCGGGGAGCTGTTTTTT	CASSRDSKNTGELFF
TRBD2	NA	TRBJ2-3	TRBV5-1	TGCGCCAGCAGCTCCCTGAGTAGCGGGGAGATGGATACGCAGTATTTT	CASSSLSSGEMDTQYF
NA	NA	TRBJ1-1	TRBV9	TGTGCCAGCAGCGCGGGGGGGGAGGCTGAAGCTTTCTTT	CASSAGGEAEAFF
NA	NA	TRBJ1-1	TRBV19	TGTGCCAGTAGTTCTTATGGGGCCGCCGGGGGAGCTGAAGCTTTCTTT	CASSSYGAAGGAEAFF
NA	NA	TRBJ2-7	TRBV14	TGTGCCAGCAATCTGGAGGGAACCTCCTACGAGCAGTACTTC	CASNLEGTSYEQYF
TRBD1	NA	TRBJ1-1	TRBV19	TGTGCCAGTAGACACAGGGGGGATGACACTGAAGCTTTCTTT	CASRHRGDDTEAFF
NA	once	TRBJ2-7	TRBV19	TGTGCCAGTAGTATAGAGGCGGGTGCCTACGAGCAGTACTTC	CASSIEAGAYEQYF
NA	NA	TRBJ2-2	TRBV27	TGTGCCAGCAGTTTATTGACACCCGCGAACACCGGGGAGCTGTTTTTT	CASSLLTPANTGELFF
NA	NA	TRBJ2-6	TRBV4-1	TGCGCCAGCAGCAAGGACAGCTCTGGGGCCAACGTCCTGACTTTC	CASSKDSSGANVLTF
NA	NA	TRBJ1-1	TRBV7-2	TGTGCCAGCAGCTTAGACGCAGCAGGCACTGAAGCTTTCTTT	CASSLDAAGTEAFF
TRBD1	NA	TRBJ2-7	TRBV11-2	TGTGCCAGCAGCCACCCGGGACAGGGGACCGAGCAGTACTTC	CASSHPGQGTEQYF
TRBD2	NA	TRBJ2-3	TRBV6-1	TGTGCCAGCAGTGCCCAGAGGGCAGTTGCGGGAGCAGGAGATACGCAGTATTTT	CASSAQRAVAGAGDTQYF
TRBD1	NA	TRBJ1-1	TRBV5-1	TGCGCCAGCAGCACCGACAGGGGGCTCGGGAACACTGAAGCTTTCTTT	CASSTDRGLGNTEAFF
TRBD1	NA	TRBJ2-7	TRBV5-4	TGTGCCAGCAGCCCGGACCTGACAGGGCGGTACGAGCAGTACTTC	CASSPDLTGRYEQYF
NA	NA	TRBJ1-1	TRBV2	TGTGCCAGCAGCCCAACGGGAATAAAGAACACTGAAGCTTTCTTT	CASSPTGIKNTEAFF
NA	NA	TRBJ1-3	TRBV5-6	TGTGCCAGCAGCATATTTACAGGGTCTGGAAACACCATATATTTT	CASSIFTGSGNTIYF
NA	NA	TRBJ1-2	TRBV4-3	TGCGCCAGCAGCCTCTCGACTGCGACGAACTATGGCTACACCTTC	CASSLSTATNYGYTF
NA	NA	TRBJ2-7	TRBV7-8	TGTGCCAGCAGCGACCAACAGGGAGACGAGCAGTACTTC	CASSDQQGDEQYF
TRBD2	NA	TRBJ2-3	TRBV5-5	TGTGCCAGCAGCCGGGGGGGGACTAGCGGAAATACGCAGTATTTT	CASSRGGTSGNTQYF
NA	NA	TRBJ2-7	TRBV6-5	TGTGCCAGCAGTTATGCGTCAGGGCCCTCCTACGAGCAGTACTTC	CASSYASGPSYEQYF
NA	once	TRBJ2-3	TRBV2	TGTGCCAGCAGTGGTCTACAGGTCGCAGATACGCAGTATTTT	CASSGLQVADTQYF
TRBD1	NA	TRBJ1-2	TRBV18	TGTGCCAGCTCACTCGGGACAGGGGCCGATGGCTACACCTTC	CASSLGTGADGYTF
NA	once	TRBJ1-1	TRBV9	TGTGCCAGCAGCGTAGCTGGGACAACCGGGGTAACTGAAGCTTTCTTT	CASSVAGTTGVTEAFF
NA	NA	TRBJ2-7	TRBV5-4	TGTGCCAGCAGCAAAGGACTTCCACCTTCCTACGAGCAGTACTTC	CASSKGLPPSYEQYF
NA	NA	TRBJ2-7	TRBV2	TGTGCCAGCCGGGGTGTAAGAGGGGGTGAGCAGTACTTC	CASRGVRGGEQYF
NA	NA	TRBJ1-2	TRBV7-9	TGTGCCAGCAGCTTAGTGGCACAGGATGGCTACACCTTC	CASSLVAQDGYTF
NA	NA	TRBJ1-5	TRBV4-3	TGCGCCAGCAGCCAAGGGTTTGGAGGGGAGGTAACTTTT	CASSQGFGGEVTF
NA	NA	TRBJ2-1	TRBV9	TGTGCCAGCAGCGTACGGACTACCTCCTACAATGAGCAGTTCTTC	CASSVRTTSYNEQFF
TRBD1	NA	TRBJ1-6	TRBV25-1	TGTGCCAGCAGCCCCAGGGACAGGGGGGGCTCACCCCTCCACTTT	CASSPRDRGGSPLHF
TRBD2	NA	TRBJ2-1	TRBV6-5	TGTGCCAGCAGCCGAACTAGCGGGAGCCGGTATGAGCAGTTCTTC	CASSRTSGSRYEQFF
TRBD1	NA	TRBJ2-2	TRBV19	TGTGCCAGTAGTCCCGGGACAGGGAACACCGGGGAGCTGTTTTTT	CASSPGTGNTGELFF
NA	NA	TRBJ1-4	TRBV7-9	TGTGCCAGCAGCTTGGGGGGGACTAATGAAAAACTGTTTTTT	CASSLGGTNEKLFF
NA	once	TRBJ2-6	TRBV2	TGTGCCAGCAGGTCCAGGGCTGGGGCCAACGTCCTGACTTTC	CASRSRAGANVLTF
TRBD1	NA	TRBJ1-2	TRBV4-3	TGCGCCAGCAGCCAAGAAAACAGGGGGGACTATGGCTACACCTTC	CASSQENRGDYGYTF
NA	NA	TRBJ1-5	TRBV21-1	TGTGCCAGCAACCTCCGGGACAGGGAGTATGGGAGCAATCAGCCCCAGCATTTT	CASNLRDREYGSNQPQHF
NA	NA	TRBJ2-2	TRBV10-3	TGTGCCATCAGCGGGGGAACTGTAGCGAACCTCATCGGGGAGCTGTTTTTT	CAISGGTVANLIGELFF
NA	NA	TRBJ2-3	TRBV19	TGTGCCAGTAGTATAGACTTTCGTGCGCGCGGCCGCACAGATACGCAGTATTTT	CASSIDFRARGRTDTQYF
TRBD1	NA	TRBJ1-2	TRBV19	TGTGCCAGTACCACAGGGGAGTATGGCTACACCTTC	CASTTGEYGYTF
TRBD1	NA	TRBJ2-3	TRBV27	TGTGCCAGCAGTTATTACAGGGGGGCGGCAGATACGCAGTATTTT	CASSYYRGAADTQYF
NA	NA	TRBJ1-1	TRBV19	TGTGCCAGTAGTATTAGTGCAGGGGAGACTGAAGCTTTCTTT	CASSISAGETEAFF
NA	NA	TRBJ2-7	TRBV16	TGTGCCAGCAGCCAATCGGCGGTTAGCTCCTACGAGCAGTACTTC	CASSQSAVSSYEQYF
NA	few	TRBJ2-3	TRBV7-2	TGTGCCAGCAGCTCCGAGGCAGGGTCCGGGGGTACGCAGTATTTT	CASSSEAGSGGTQYF